This record covers a single T cell receptor (beta chain). Profiling relied on immunoSEQ multiplex PCR, and the TCRdb table lists in-frame clones only, not all of them. The repertoire consists of more than 300,000 clones, with approximately 90% occurring once and the leading ten covering 1.2%. This specimen comes from a study of blood T cell repertoires in COVID-19. Study in general: The United States, Italy and Spain were the sources of the acute and convalescent COVID-19 samples. Sources were T cells, B-cell-depleted T cells, or PBMCs; the material itself was cDNA or gDNA.

CDR3 length: 13 amino acids. Trimming removed 8 bases at V and 1 base at J, with 9 bases between. In germline, CDR1 is SGHTA, CDR2 FQGNSA. Sample: PBMCs or T cells enriched from blood (not recorded which). The source is a young woman who had recovered from COVID-19. The chain has TRBV7-2 and TRBJ1-3; TRBD1 is a possible D gene (6 bases). The CDR3: CASSGQSGNTIYF. CDR3 bases: TGTGCCAGCTCTGGACAGTCTGGAAACACCATATATTTT.